The 5 T cell receptor beta chains given below trace back to one sample, sequenced in a study of cytomegalovirus exposure and HLA in healthy donors. This PCR relied on a set of 60 Vbeta primers and 13 Jbeta primers. The assay was immunoSEQ multiplex PCR, and TCRdb's table has in-frame clones only and misses some. The data hold fewer than 150,000 clones, with about four fifths observed a single time. Material for sequencing was PBMCs. All receptors come from a woman aged 40 to 50 in good health and CMV-seropositive.

V and J are TRBV2 and TRBJ2-1, with 7 bases identical to TRBD2. CDR1 and CDR2 from the germline V gene are SNHLY and FYNNEI. Losses at the gene ends were 7 bases for V and 9 bases for J; bases not matched to a gene: 9. This CDR3 is built from 13 residues. CDR3 region: CASTPTSAGEQFF. The CDR3 coding sequence is TGTGCCAGCACCCCCACTAGCGCAGGTGAGCAGTTCTTC.

The rearrangement links TRBV5-8 to TRBJ2-7; D is unresolved. The germline V gene encodes CDR1 SGHTS and CDR2 YDEGEE. CDR3 size: 11 residues. Trimming cost V 3 bases and J 3 bases, with 4 bases left between them. The DNA for the CDR3 is TGTGCCAGCAGCTCCGTCTACGAGCAGTACTTC. Translating it yields CASSSVYEQYF.

The gene calls are TRBV7-8 and TRBJ1-6, with 7 bases fitting TRBD1. The V gene's germline CDR1 is SGHVS and CDR2 FQNEAQ. Trimming cost V 2 bases and J 8 bases; bases outside gene matches: 6. The CDR3 sequence is 15 residues long. The CDR3 DNA is TGTGCCAGCAGCTTAAATCGGGACAGTCATTCACCCCTCCACTTT. The encoded protein is CASSLNRDSHSPLHF.

This clone was recorded once. The chain employs TRBV5-1 and TRBJ2-5; no firm D call. The V gene lost 4 bases and the J gene lost 4 bases, with 11 bases spanning the gap. This CDR3 has 13 residues. In germline, CDR1 is SGHRS, CDR2 YFSETQ. The chain's CDR3 is CASSPGVGETQYF. CDR3 DNA: TGCGCCAGCAGCCCAGGCGTTGGAGAGACCCAGTACTTC.

This chain joins TRBV11-3 and TRBJ2-1, with 8 bases matching TRBD2. V shed 5 bases and J 2 bases; nucleotides not matched to a gene: 17. This CDR3 has 19 residues. CDR1 and CDR2 (germline): SGHNT, YENEEA. CDR3 bases: TGTGCCAGCAGCAAAAACCCAACTAGCGGAACTGTAACCTACAATGAGCAGTTCTTC. Its translation: CASSKNPTSGTVTYNEQFF.